These 30 T cell receptor beta chains originate from one sample sequenced in a study of cytomegalovirus exposure and HLA in healthy donors. PCR amplification relied on 60 Vbeta primers (plus 13 Jbeta primers). Method: immunoSEQ multiplex PCR; TCRdb's copy keeps in-frame clones and lacks some. The sample contains roughly 140,000 clones, around three fifths of which appear only once. The sample was PBMCs. These receptors were obtained from a woman aged 30 to 39 in good health and CMV-seropositive.

This chain joins TRBV6-6 and TRBJ1-1; no definite D call. Germline V gene sequence: CDR1 MNHNY, CDR2 SVGAGI (reference sequence). V lost 5 bases, J lost 6 bases, and 16 bases lay in between. This CDR3 spans 14 amino acids. CDR3 region: CASSPPALDSEAFF. Written as DNA, the CDR3 is TGTGCCAGCAGTCCCCCCGCGTTAGACTCTGAAGCTTTCTTT.

In nucleotides, the CDR3 is TGTGCCAGCAGCACAACCCCACCCGGGACAGGGGGCAGAGATACGCAGTATTTT. As protein: CASSTTPPGTGGRDTQYF. J is TRBJ2-3 and V is TRBV27; 12 nucleotides align to TRBD1. The CDR3 has 18 amino acids. Germline values: CDR1 MNHEY, CDR2 SMNVEV (reference sequence). V lost 6 bases, J lost 5 bases, and 15 bases stayed unmatched.

This clone occurred a few times. The chain employs TRBV7-9 and TRBJ1-5; 7 bases line up with TRBD1. Germline CDR1 is SEHNR and CDR2 is FQNEAQ (reference sequence). With 1 base clipped from V and 5 bases from J, the junction kept 2 bases outside the gene matches. The CDR3 is made up of 14 amino acids. This chain's CDR3 is CASSLGQGDQPQHF. CDR3 DNA: TGTGCCAGCAGCTTAGGACAGGGAGATCAGCCCCAGCATTTT.

Regarding this clone: Other nucleotide sequences in the sample specify the same CDR3. This rearrangement joins TRBV7-9 to TRBJ1-6, with TRBD1 as a possible D gene (5 bases). This CDR3 contains 15 residues. Trimming took off 2 bases at V and 7 bases at J, with 12 bases between the two ends. The germline gives CDR1 SEHNR, CDR2 FQNEAQ (reference sequence). Here the CDR3 reads CASSLPPGGNSPLHF. CDR3 DNA: TGTGCCAGCAGCTTACCCCCCGGGGGAAATTCACCCCTCCACTTT.

V is TRBV7-8 and J is TRBJ2-5; D gene unclear. The length of the CDR3 is 12 residues. V was trimmed by 3 bases and J by 11 bases, leaving 13 bases between them. CDR1 is SGHVS and CDR2 is FQNEAQ in the germline V gene. The CDR3 reads CASSFFPTEQYF. The CDR3 DNA sequence: TGTGCCAGCAGCTTTTTCCCTACAGAGCAGTACTTC.

The chain recombines TRBV6-5 with TRBJ2-2, with a weak D call TRBD1 (6 bases). Deletions cut 2 bases from V and 6 bases from J, with 16 bases between. The CDR3 spans 16 residues. CDR1 is MNHEY and CDR2 is SVGAGI in the germline V gene. Here the CDR3 DNA reads TGTGCCAGCAGTTACGTCCCAGGGGAAGCTCCCGGGGAGCTGTTTTTT. This encodes CASSYVPGEAPGELFF.

As concerns this clone: Other DNA sequences in the same sample also yield this CDR3. This rearrangement joins TRBV7-8 to TRBJ1-1; 9 nucleotides align to TRBD1. V trimming: 0 bases; J trimming: 8 bases; junction bases outside the gene matches: 4. This CDR3 has 14 residues. Germline CDR1 and CDR2: SGHVS and FQNEAQ. In DNA form, the CDR3 reads TGTGCCAGCAGCTTAGCGACAGGGGGGACCGAAGCTTTCTTT. It encodes CASSLATGGTEAFF.

Only a few counts were recorded for this clone. The chain carries TRBV7-9 and TRBJ1-3, with 10 bases matching TRBD1. CDR3 length equals 15 residues. Per germline, CDR1 SEHNR and CDR2 FQNEAQ (reference sequence). V lost 5 bases and J lost 8; bases outside the gene matches: 9. CDR3 amino acids: CASSPERQGADTIYF. DNA for the CDR3: TGTGCCAGCAGCCCGGAGAGACAGGGGGCAGACACCATATATTTT.

The rearrangement links TRBV4-1 to TRBJ1-1; the match to TRBD1 covers 8 bases. CDR3 size: 16 residues. Germline loops: CDR1 MGHRA, CDR2 YSYEKL. V was clipped by 1 base and J by 0 bases; unmatched bases: 4. The CDR3 DNA follows: TGCGCCAGCAGCCAAGGGACAGGGTCACTGAACACTGAAGCTTTCTTT. This sequence encodes CASSQGTGSLNTEAFF.

This clone was seen a handful of times. The CDR3 spells CASSERRVNSYEQYF. DNA for the CDR3: TGTGCCAGCAGTGAGCGCCGGGTGAATTCCTACGAGCAGTACTTC. The chain uses TRBV6-1 and TRBJ2-7; no clear D. Germline values: CDR1 MNHNS, CDR2 SASEGT. This CDR3 is 15 amino acids long. V lost 3 bases, J lost 1 base, and 13 bases lay in between.

CDR3 sequence reads: CASSFFGRQGRTGELFF. The CDR3 nucleotides read TGTGCCAGCAGTTTTTTCGGAAGACAGGGTCGCACCGGGGAGCTGTTTTTT. This chain joins TRBV28 and TRBJ2-2; the match to TRBD1 covers 7 bases. V was clipped by 3 bases and J by 4 bases; unmatched bases: 11. Germline V gene data show CDR1 as MDHEN and CDR2 as SYDVKM. CDR3 length: 17 amino acids. The variable domain in full, completed from reference TRBV28 and TRBJ2-2, reads DVKVTQSSRYLVKRTGEKVFLECVQDMDHENMFWYRQDPGLGLRLIYFSYDVKMKEKGDIPEGYSVSREKKERFSLILESASTNQTSMYLCASSFFGRQGRTGELFFGEGSRLTVL.

V is TRBV11-2 and J is TRBJ2-1, with D perhaps TRBD2 (5 bases). The germline gives CDR1 SGHAT, CDR2 FQNNGV. The CDR3 has 16 amino acids. V lost 4 bases and J 0 bases, leaving 13 bases between the germline ends. CDR3 DNA sequence: TGTGCCAGCAGCTCCCTTCGGGGAAGCTCCTACAATGAGCAGTTCTTC. Protein: CASSSLRGSSYNEQFF.

This chain links TRBV7-9 with TRBJ1-4, with 9 bases lining up with TRBD1. Trimming at V came to 5 bases and at J to 10 bases, leaving 5 bases not matched to a gene. The germline gives CDR1 SEHNR, CDR2 FQNEAQ (reference sequence). The CDR3 extends over 13 amino acids. CDR3 DNA sequence: TGTGCCAGCAGCCCAGGACAGGGGAGAAAACTGTTTTTT. It yields the protein CASSPGQGRKLFF. The full variable domain, completed using reference TRBV7-9 and TRBJ1-4, is DTGVSQNPRHKITKRGQNVTFRCDPISEHNRLYWYRQTLGQGPEFLTYFQNEAQLEKSRLLSDRFSAERPKGSFSTLEIQRTEQGDSAMYLCASSPGQGRKLFFGSGTQLSVL.

This clone was seen a handful of times. The gene calls are TRBV5-4 and TRBJ1-3; unclear D gene. CDR3 length equals 15 residues. V lost 0 bases and J 0 bases, leaving 7 bases between the germline ends. CDR1 is SGHNT and CDR2 is YYREEE in the germline V gene (reference sequence). CDR3 DNA: TGTGCCAGCAGCTTGGGACTGAACTCTGGAAACACCATATATTTT. This encodes CASSLGLNSGNTIYF.

The chain has TRBV27 and TRBJ1-5, with TRBD1 matching 7 bases. Unmatched junction bases numbered 5, after V lost 5 bases and J lost 4 bases. There are 14 residues in the CDR3. The germline gives CDR1 MNHEY, CDR2 SMNVEV (reference sequence). CDR3 sequence reads: CASSLTGSNQPQHF. The CDR3 DNA follows: TGTGCCAGCAGTCTGACAGGGTCAAATCAGCCCCAGCATTTT.

The CDR3 bases are TGCGCCAGCAGCTGGGGCGGGACAGTTGAAGCTTTCTTT. It specifies CASSWGGTVEAFF. The chain is built from TRBV5-1 and TRBJ1-1; 7 nucleotides match TRBD1. V shed 3 bases and J 7 bases; nucleotides not matched to a gene: 6. From germline, CDR1 is SGHRS and CDR2 YFSETQ. The CDR3 totals 13 residues. Full variable domain (outside the CDR3, taken from reference TRBV5-1 and TRBJ1-1): KAGVTQTPRYLIKTRGQQVTLSCSPISGHRSVSWYQQTPGQGLQFLFEYFSETQRNKGNFPGRFSGRQFSNSRSEMNVSTLELGDSALYLCASSWGGTVEAFFGQGTRLTVV.

The gene calls are TRBV6-4 and TRBJ2-7; D might be TRBD1 (6 bases). The length of the CDR3 is 13 residues. Trimming shortened V by 2 bases and J by 5 bases, and 10 bases separated the two germline ends. CDR1 and CDR2 from the germline V gene are MRHNA and SNTAGT. The CDR3 reads CASSDQGGNEQYF. The CDR3 nucleotides are TGTGCCAGCAGTGACCAAGGGGGAAACGAGCAGTACTTC.

This chain joins TRBV25-1 and TRBJ2-3; D gene ambiguous. The V gene lost 1 base and the J gene lost 0 bases, with 2 bases spanning the gap. CDR1 is MGHDK and CDR2 is SYGVNS in the germline V gene. This CDR3 is 13 amino acids long. The CDR3 DNA reads as TGTGCCAGCAGTGAATCGAGCACAGATACGCAGTATTTT. Amino acids: CASSESSTDTQYF. Filled out from reference TRBV25-1 and TRBJ2-3, the complete variable domain reads EADIYQTPRYLVIGTGKKITLECSQTMGHDKMYWYQQDPGMELHLIHYSYGVNSTEKGDLSSESTVSRIRTEHFPLTLESARPSHTSQYLCASSESSTDTQYFGPGTRLTVL.

On this clone itself: The same CDR3 can be traced to other DNA sequences in this sample. The chain carries TRBV4-1 and TRBJ1-5; a possible D gene is TRBD1 (6 bases). CDR3 length: 13 amino acids. The V gene lost 4 bases and the J gene lost 4 bases, with 8 bases spanning the gap. CDR1 and CDR2 (germline): MGHRA, YSYEKL. CDR3 sequence: CASSPDSNQPQHF. The CDR3 DNA follows: TGCGCCAGCAGCCCGGACAGTAATCAGCCCCAGCATTTT.

This chain links TRBV4-1 with TRBJ2-3; a weak D match, TRBD1 (5 bases). Germline loops: CDR1 MGHRA, CDR2 YSYEKL. Trimming cost V 0 bases and J 3 bases, with 13 bases left between them. The CDR3 is 16 residues long. The CDR3 DNA is TGCGCCAGCAGCCAAGAGGCAGGGCCCGGGACAGATACGCAGTATTTT. Translating it yields CASSQEAGPGTDTQYF.

The rearrangement joins TRBV13 to TRBJ2-7; TRBD1 matches at 9 bases. The germline V gene has CDR1 PRHDT and CDR2 FYEKMQ (reference sequence). Trimming removed 0 bases from V and 3 bases from J; junction bases left unmatched: 9. The CDR3 consists of 17 residues. CDR3 amino acids: CASSLGSGTGLLYEQYF. The CDR3 coding sequence is TGTGCCAGCAGCTTAGGCTCCGGGACAGGGCTACTCTACGAGCAGTACTTC.

V and J are TRBV30 and TRBJ1-1; 11 bases fit TRBD1. Germline values: CDR1 GTSNPN, CDR2 SVGIG (reference sequence). The CDR3 is 13 residues long. J lost 4 bases, V lost 3 bases, and 1 base had no gene match. The CDR3 is CAWRGTGGTEAFF. The CDR3 nucleotides are TGTGCCTGGAGGGGGACAGGGGGCACTGAAGCTTTCTTT.

This rearrangement joins TRBV13 to TRBJ2-7; 10 bases agree with TRBD1. J lost 5 bases, V lost 5 bases, and 12 bases had no gene match. CDR3 size: 16 residues. Germline V gene sequence: CDR1 PRHDT, CDR2 FYEKMQ (reference sequence). CDR3 sequence (DNA): TGTGCCAGCAGCCCCACGGGGGGACAGGGGACCCACGAGCAGTACTTC. Protein product: CASSPTGGQGTHEQYF. The full variable domain, with the rest looked up from reference TRBV13 and TRBJ2-7, is AAGVIQSPRHLIKEKRETATLKCYPIPRHDTVYWYQQGPGQDPQFLISFYEKMQSDKGSIPDRFSAQQFSDYHSELNMSSLELGDSALYFCASSPTGGQGTHEQYFGPGTRLTVT.

The V and J genes are TRBV10-1 and TRBJ1-1; D ambiguous. Trimming took off 8 bases at V and 1 base at J, with 14 bases between the two ends. The CDR3 length is 14 residues. From germline, CDR1 is WNHNN and CDR2 SYGVQD (reference sequence). CDR3 sequence: CASRGGAPNTEAFF. CDR3 sequence (DNA): TGCGCCAGCCGAGGCGGTGCCCCGAACACTGAAGCTTTCTTT.

This rearrangement joins TRBV27 to TRBJ1-6; the match to TRBD1 covers 7 bases. The CDR3 consists of 18 residues. Germline CDR1 MNHEY, CDR2 SMNVEV (reference sequence). V lost 4 bases to trimming and J lost 7 bases; unmatched junction nucleotides: 16. The CDR3 DNA reads as TGTGCCAGCAGTTCCTTCGCCCCAGGACAGGTAGGAAATTCACCCCTCCACTTT. Translating it yields CASSSFAPGQVGNSPLHF.

V usage is TRBV29-1 and J usage is TRBJ2-6, with D maybe TRBD2 (6 bases). V lost 1 base to trimming and J lost 3 bases, with 13 bases between them. Germline V lookup: CDR1 SQVTM, CDR2 ANQGSEA. This CDR3 region has 16 residues. The CDR3 region is CSVEVGGVGGANVLTF. For the CDR3, the DNA is TGCAGCGTTGAAGTGGGGGGAGTTGGTGGGGCCAACGTCCTGACTTTC.

J is TRBJ1-1 and V is TRBV5-4; D gene unclear. The CDR3 has 13 amino acids. V was trimmed by 0 bases and J by 5 bases, leaving 8 bases between them. From germline, CDR1 is SGHNT and CDR2 YYREEE (reference sequence). The CDR3 region is CASSLDVKTEAFF. The DNA of the CDR3 is TGTGCCAGCAGCTTGGATGTAAAAACTGAAGCTTTCTTT.

The rearrangement joins TRBV5-6 to TRBJ2-5; 9 bases match TRBD1. The end of the DNA aligns better with TRBJ2-7, so the J call may be wrong. Germline V gene sequence: CDR1 SGHDT, CDR2 YYEEEE. The CDR3 covers 15 residues. CDR3 in DNA: TGTGCCAGCAGCTTGGCTTGGACAGGGGCCTACGAGCAGTACTTC. Residues: CASSLAWTGAYEQYF.

This clone was observed a handful of times. CDR3 in amino acids: CASSWPKTGGYGYTF. CDR3 coding DNA: TGTGCCAGCAGTTGGCCCAAGACAGGGGGCTATGGCTACACCTTC. J is TRBJ1-2 and V is TRBV6-6; TRBD1 aligns across 9 bases. The CDR3 has 15 amino acids. The junction had 7 bases not matched to a gene; V was cut back by 4 bases and J by 4 bases. Germline V gene lookup returns CDR1 MNHNY and CDR2 SVGAGI (reference sequence).

The sample holds a few counts of this clone. This chain links TRBV19 with TRBJ1-4; D is unclear. The CDR3 runs to 17 residues. With 3 bases removed from V and 2 bases from J, the gap between germline ends came to 16 bases. Germline V gives CDR1 LNHDA, CDR2 SQIVND (reference sequence). Here the CDR3 DNA reads TGTGCCAGTAGTATGGTGGTGCGACGGGAGACTAATGAAAAACTGTTTTTT. This encodes CASSMVVRRETNEKLFF. Looking up the rest from reference TRBV19 and TRBJ1-4 gives the full variable domain: DGGITQSPKYLFRKEGQNVTLSCEQNLNHDAMYWYRQDPGQGLRLIYYSQIVNDFQKGDIAEGYSVSREKKESFPLTVTSAQKNPTAFYLCASSMVVRRETNEKLFFGSGTQLSVL.